What follows are 23 T cell receptor beta chains derived from one specimen sequenced in a study of shared clonotypes between healthy human individuals. TCRdb keeps only in-frame clones here, not all; method: immunoSEQ multiplex PCR. The sample records 2 million to 2.5 million clones, about nine tenths being singletons. The sample consisted of naive CD4+ T cells from PBMCs. Regarding subset: CD45RA+ positively selected. Source of these receptors: a man between 18 and 35 years old in good health. Some clones in this sample may be carry-over from other donors' samples.

The table lists this clone with a count of one. The genes are TRBV2 and TRBJ2-7, with TRBD2 identical over 10 bases. J lost 3 bases, V lost 6 bases, and 8 bases had no gene match. This CDR3 region has 15 residues. CDR1 is SNHLY, CDR2 FYNNEI, per germline. CDR3 protein: CASRLGTSVGYEQYF. The CDR3 DNA reads TGTGCCAGCAGGCTGGGGACTAGCGTTGGCTACGAGCAGTACTTC.

The V call is TRBV18, the J call TRBJ1-3; D gene uncertain. Germline V gene data show CDR1 as KGHSH and CDR2 as LQKENI. With 3 bases removed from V and 0 bases from J, the gap between germline ends came to 12 bases. The CDR3 runs to 16 residues. The CDR3 spells CASSPGGSLSGNTIYF. CDR3 DNA: TGTGCCAGCTCACCGGGAGGGAGTCTCTCTGGAAACACCATATATTTT.

The chain couples TRBV4-1 to TRBJ1-5; D gene unclear. The CDR3 totals 17 residues. From germline, CDR1 is MGHRA and CDR2 YSYEKL. V lost 1 base and J lost 0, with 13 bases in between. Here the CDR3 reads CASSQGLHQYSNQPQHF. Written as DNA, the CDR3 is TGCGCCAGCAGCCAAGGTCTTCATCAGTATAGCAATCAGCCCCAGCATTTT.

The chain has TRBV29-1 and TRBJ2-1; 7 bases are shared with TRBD2. V trimming: 4 bases; J trimming: 0 bases; junction bases outside the gene matches: 3. CDR3 length: 14 amino acids. CDR1 is SQVTM, CDR2 ANQGSEA, per germline. This CDR3 is CSVVSGNSYNEQFF. The CDR3 DNA follows: TGCAGCGTTGTAAGCGGGAACTCCTACAATGAGCAGTTCTTC.

V and J are TRBV18 and TRBJ2-3, with 9 bases that match TRBD1. Losses at the gene ends were 3 bases for V and 2 bases for J; bases not matched to a gene: 3. This CDR3 region has 15 residues. CDR1 and CDR2 (germline): KGHSH, LQKENI. CDR3 region: CASSPIQGATDTQYF. The DNA for the CDR3 is TGTGCCAGCTCACCCATACAGGGGGCCACAGATACGCAGTATTTT.

V usage is TRBV7-8 and J usage is TRBJ2-7; TRBD1 aligns across 9 bases. V lost 4 bases to trimming and J lost 4 bases; unmatched junction nucleotides: 5. CDR1 is SGHVS, CDR2 FQNEAQ, per germline. The length of the CDR3 is 14 residues. The CDR3 nucleotides read TGTGCCAGCAGCTCACAGGGGGCTAAGTACGAGCAGTACTTC. The encoded protein is CASSSQGAKYEQYF.

This rearrangement joins TRBV4-3 to TRBJ2-5; unclear D gene. V was cut by 2 bases and J by 2 bases, with 9 bases left in between. This CDR3 spans 14 amino acids. Germline assignment: CDR1 LGHNA and CDR2 YSLEER. Written as DNA, the CDR3 is TGCGCCAGCAGCCAAAGTGGGTTACAAGAGACCCAGTACTTC. Amino acids: CASSQSGLQETQYF.

V and J are TRBV7-3 and TRBJ2-7, with D perhaps matching TRBD1 or TRBD2 (5 bases each). There are 15 residues in the CDR3. V lost 2 bases and J lost 2, with 13 bases in between. Germline assignment: CDR1 SGHTA and CDR2 FQGTGA. In DNA form, the CDR3 reads TGTGCCAGCAGCTTAGGGGCAGGTAGCGCCTACGAGCAGTACTTC. Its protein is CASSLGAGSAYEQYF.

The J gene is TRBJ1-5, the V gene TRBV12-5, with D unresolved. Between the trimmed V and J ends, which lost 4 bases and 5 bases, there was a span of 6 bases. Germline CDR1 is LGHNT and CDR2 is FRNRAP. This CDR3 region has 12 residues. This CDR3 is CASGSPDQPQHF. CDR3 DNA sequence: TGTGCTAGTGGTTCTCCGGATCAGCCCCAGCATTTT.

The chain links TRBV6-6 to TRBJ2-5; maybe TRBD2 (6 bases). With 8 bases removed from V and 7 bases from J, the gap between germline ends came to 20 bases. The CDR3 is 14 amino acids. Germline values: CDR1 MNHNY, CDR2 SVGAGI (reference sequence). The CDR3 nucleotides are TGTGCCAGCGGGCCGATTGCGGGCGGGGCGACCCAGTACTTC. Amino acid sequence: CASGPIAGGATQYF.

The J gene is TRBJ1-5, the V gene TRBV5-1; a possible D gene is TRBD1 (5 bases). This CDR3 comprises 15 residues. Germline assignment: CDR1 SGHRS and CDR2 YFSETQ. The germline V and J ends were trimmed by 0 bases and 4 bases, with 11 bases remaining between them. CDR3 in amino acids: CASSLVRVGNQPQHF. The CDR3 DNA sequence: TGCGCCAGCAGCTTGGTCAGGGTAGGTAATCAGCCCCAGCATTTT. Combining the CDR3 with reference TRBV5-1 and TRBJ1-5 gives the whole variable domain KAGVTQTPRYLIKTRGQQVTLSCSPISGHRSVSWYQQTPGQGLQFLFEYFSETQRNKGNFPGRFSGRQFSNSRSEMNVSTLELGDSALYLCASSLVRVGNQPQHFGDGTRLSIL.

This rearrangement joins TRBV18 to TRBJ1-1, with 11 positions matching TRBD1. Germline V gene lookup returns CDR1 KGHSH and CDR2 LQKENI. Trimming at V came to 4 bases and at J to 4 bases, leaving 5 bases not matched to a gene. The CDR3 loop spans 15 amino acids. In nucleotides, the CDR3 is TGTGCCAGCTCACGACAGGGACAGGGGGTCACTGAAGCTTTCTTT. Protein: CASSRQGQGVTEAFF.

As regards this clone: Other DNA sequences in this sample translate to the same CDR3. This chain uses TRBV28 with TRBJ1-1; no reliable D call. The CDR3 loop spans 12 amino acids. Trimming pared 2 bases from V and 4 bases from J, leaving 5 bases between. The germline V gene encodes CDR1 MDHEN and CDR2 SYDVKM. The CDR3: CASSLLVTEAFF. As DNA, the CDR3 is TGTGCCAGCAGTTTACTCGTCACTGAAGCTTTCTTT.

This clone was detected once. The DNA for the CDR3 is TGTGCCAGCAGCGAAAACCCTGCGGGAGGGCCGGTTGAGCAGTTCTTC. Translation gives CASSENPAGGPVEQFF. V and J are TRBV7-6 and TRBJ2-1, with 9 nucleotides matching TRBD2. V trimming: 5 bases; J trimming: 9 bases; junction bases outside the gene matches: 14. The CDR3 totals 16 residues. Per the germline V gene, CDR1 is SGHVS and CDR2 is FNYEAQ.

V gene TRBV7-3 combines with J gene TRBJ2-3; 7 nucleotides line up with TRBD2. The ends lost 8 bases at V and 1 base at J; junction bases unmatched: 6. The CDR3 has 14 residues. Germline V gives CDR1 SGHTA, CDR2 FQGTGA. CDR3 sequence (DNA): TGTGCCAGCGGTGCGGGAGCAGGCACAGATACGCAGTATTTT. It codes for CASGAGAGTDTQYF.

The chain combines TRBV4-1 with TRBJ2-5; D gene unclear. CDR1 is MGHRA and CDR2 is YSYEKL in the germline V gene. This CDR3 comprises 15 residues. The V end lost 2 bases, the J end lost 0 bases, and 10 bases lay between the germline ends. The CDR3 loop reads CASSQLAVYQETQYF. Here the CDR3 DNA reads TGCGCCAGCAGCCAATTGGCAGTTTACCAAGAGACCCAGTACTTC.

J is TRBJ2-7 and V is TRBV28, with D maybe TRBD2 (5 bases). The CDR3 length is 14 residues. Germline V CDR1 and CDR2: MDHEN, SYDVKM. Trimming stripped 6 bases from V and 6 bases from J, with 18 bases between. The CDR3: CASRLYGVSGEQYF. In nucleotides, the CDR3 is TGTGCCAGCAGGCTATACGGGGTCTCTGGCGAGCAGTACTTC.

V gene TRBV7-2 combines with J gene TRBJ2-5; D is unresolved. The V end was cut by 7 bases, the J end by 0 bases, with 21 bases between. CDR3 length: 17 residues. The germline CDR1 and CDR2 sequences are SGHTA and FQGNSA. CDR3 amino acids: CASNPAQAIGYQETQYF. As DNA, the CDR3 is TGTGCCAGCAACCCCGCCCAAGCGATAGGGTACCAAGAGACCCAGTACTTC.

Concerning this clone: Other DNA sequences of this sample code for an identical CDR3. The V gene is TRBV5-1, the J gene TRBJ2-1, with TRBD2 identical over 12 bases. The J segment lost 4 bases and the V segment lost 0 bases, leaving 2 bases of the junction unmatched. Germline CDR1 is SGHRS and CDR2 is YFSETQ. This CDR3 region has 16 residues. This chain's CDR3 is CASSLGLAGAYNEQFF. The CDR3 nucleotides read TGCGCCAGCAGCTTGGGACTAGCGGGAGCTTACAATGAGCAGTTCTTC.

The V gene is TRBV28, the J gene TRBJ2-7; TRBD1 is a possible D gene (6 bases). There are 13 residues in the CDR3. Germline lookup yields CDR1 MDHEN and CDR2 SYDVKM. With 7 bases removed from V and 5 bases from J, the gap between germline ends came to 15 bases. CDR3 loop: CASKWQGRNEQYF. DNA of the CDR3: TGTGCCAGCAAATGGCAGGGGCGGAACGAGCAGTACTTC.

The chain uses TRBV6-6 and TRBJ2-1; possible D gene TRBD2, 6 bases. The CDR3 has 15 amino acids. With 5 bases removed from V and 7 bases from J, the gap between germline ends came to 18 bases. The germline gives CDR1 MNHNY, CDR2 SVGAGI (reference sequence). CDR3 in amino acids: CASSPLSGASNEQFF. The CDR3, as DNA: TGTGCCAGCAGTCCCCTTTCGGGAGCAAGTAATGAGCAGTTCTTC.

The chain joins TRBV30 to TRBJ2-3; 14 positions agree with TRBD2. This CDR3 is 16 amino acids long. The germline gives CDR1 GTSNPN, CDR2 SVGIG (reference sequence). Trimming at V came to 2 bases and at J to 3 bases, leaving 4 bases not matched to a gene. Written as DNA, the CDR3 is TGTGCCTGGAGTCACGGACTAGCGGGAGGAACAGATACGCAGTATTTT. The encoded protein is CAWSHGLAGGTDTQYF.

The chain combines TRBV27 with TRBJ1-4, with D possibly being TRBD1 (6 bases). Per the germline V gene, CDR1 is MNHEY and CDR2 is SMNVEV (reference sequence). V lost 5 bases and J 3 bases, leaving 10 bases between the germline ends. The CDR3 has 14 residues. The CDR3 bases are TGTGCCAGCAGTAACAGGGAAGCTAATGAAAAACTGTTTTTT. As protein: CASSNREANEKLFF.